The 3 T cell receptor beta chains reported below all come from one sample, sequenced in a study of blood T cells in healthy people across ages. A second about 7 to 11 cycle PCR used barcoded and J-beta primers. TCRdb analysed the 5' RACE reads with MiXCR anew, one entry per CDR3 protein. The repertoire holds some 900,000 distinct CDR3 sequences, with roughly 50% as singletons. Sequenced input: blood. The receptor source for this set is a young man in good health.

This clonotype was counted a few times. The chain combines TRBV7-2 with TRBJ1-2; D is perhaps TRBD1 (5 bases). This CDR3 is 12 amino acids long. The V gene's germline CDR1 is SGHTA and CDR2 FQGNSA. V dropped 4 bases and J dropped 8 bases, with 11 bases sitting between them. CDR3 in DNA: TGTGCCAGCAGCTCCGGGACTGGCGGCTACACCTTC. Translating gives CASSSGTGGYTF.

The chain joins TRBV19 to TRBJ2-1, with D possibly being TRBD1 (7 bases). Deletions cut 4 bases from V and 5 bases from J, with 18 bases between. The CDR3 runs to 16 residues. Germline V lookup: CDR1 LNHDA, CDR2 SQIVND (reference sequence). CDR3 in DNA: TGTGCCAGTAGTAGACTAGGGACAGAAAATAACAATGAGCAGTTCTTC. This encodes CASSRLGTENNNEQFF.

The chain has TRBV4-1 and TRBJ2-2; TRBD2 matches at 7 bases. Trimming took 1 base from V and 4 from J; bases not matched to a gene: 12. Germline CDR1 MGHRA, CDR2 YSYEKL. There are 18 residues in the CDR3. The CDR3 nucleotides read TGCGCCAGCAGCCAAGTTCACATTGGACTAGTGCCCACCGGGGAGCTGTTTTTT. This encodes CASSQVHIGLVPTGELFF.